This T cell receptor beta chain was obtained from a study of cytomegalovirus exposure and HLA in healthy donors. Points from the study as a whole: The authors confirmed in vitro that a few CMV-associated chains were specific for CMV antigens. The study found most TCR sequences rare, yet found some public TCRs in many donors.

Clones were sequenced by immunoSEQ multiplex PCR, and TCRdb holds only the in-frame ones, with some missing. The repertoire holds about 160,000 clones, with 84% as singletons. Comments on this clone: Its antigen is not known.

Germline V lookup: CDR1 MNHNY, CDR2 SVGAGI (reference sequence). The CDR3 sequence is 15 residues long. The germline V and J ends were trimmed by 5 bases and 8 bases, with 16 bases remaining between them. The donors were members of the validation cohort comprising over a hundred subjects, separate from the roughly 680-subject first cohort. The sequence was collected from a man aged 30-40 years in good health and CMV-seropositive. V usage is TRBV6-6 and J usage is TRBJ1-6; D is possibly TRBD1 (6 bases). Sequencing was performed on PBMCs. CDR3 sequence: CASSKGQPYDSPLHF. The CDR3 DNA reads TGTGCCAGCAGTAAGGGACAACCTTATGATTCACCCCTCCACTTT.